One sample yielded the 29 T cell receptor beta chains listed below, sequenced in a study of blood T cell repertoires in COVID-19. Sequenced by immunoSEQ multiplex PCR; TCRdb stores in-frame clones only, minus some. The table has about 240,000 clones, under 85% seen once. Sequencing was done on a sample of peripheral blood. The origin of the receptors is a human donor in a cohort sampled during active COVID-19.

The chain employs TRBV6-6 and TRBJ1-4, with 8 bases that match TRBD1. The CDR3 has 14 residues. Germline V lookup: CDR1 MNHNY, CDR2 SVGAGI (reference sequence). V dropped 5 bases and J dropped 6; count of bases not matched to a gene: 5. The CDR3 reads CASSTGQGDEKLFF. The CDR3 nucleotides are TGTGCCAGCAGTACCGGACAGGGTGATGAAAAACTGTTTTTT.

This rearrangement joins TRBV14 to TRBJ2-7, with D perhaps TRBD2 (5 bases). The CDR3 length is 16 residues. V was trimmed by 4 bases and J by 0 bases, leaving 16 bases between them. Germline loops: CDR1 SGHDN, CDR2 FVKESK. This CDR3 reads CASSPNRGFSSYEQYF. CDR3 bases: TGTGCCAGCAGCCCTAACCGGGGTTTTAGCTCCTACGAGCAGTACTTC. The full variable domain, completed using reference TRBV14 and TRBJ2-7, is EAGVTQFPSHSVIEKGQTVTLRCDPISGHDNLYWYRRVMGKEIKFLLHFVKESKQDESGMPNNRFLAERTGGTYSTLKVQPAELEDSGVYFCASSPNRGFSSYEQYFGPGTRLTVT.

J is TRBJ1-2 and V is TRBV5-5, with D possibly being TRBD1 (6 bases). Looked up from germline, CDR1 is SGHKS and CDR2 is YYEKEE (reference sequence). The V gene lost 2 bases and the J gene lost 6 bases, with 11 bases spanning the gap. There are 13 residues in the CDR3. The CDR3 spells CASSLMSGDGYTF. The CDR3 DNA reads as TGTGCCAGCAGCTTAATGTCAGGGGATGGCTACACCTTC.

V is TRBV30 and J is TRBJ1-1; no reliable D call. CDR1 is GTSNPN, CDR2 SVGIG, per germline (reference sequence). The CDR3 contains 11 residues. V lost 0 bases and J lost 7, with 6 bases in between. This chain's CDR3 is CAWSVQHEAFF. DNA for the CDR3: TGTGCCTGGAGTGTACAGCATGAAGCTTTCTTT.

A remark on this clone: Other DNA sequences of this sample code for an identical CDR3. The chain joins TRBV5-1 to TRBJ1-5; D is possibly TRBD1 (5 bases). There are 13 residues in the CDR3. Deletions cut 4 bases from V and 3 bases from J, with 8 bases between. Looked up from germline, CDR1 is SGHRS and CDR2 is YFSETQ. The chain's CDR3 is CASSGGDNQPQHF. CDR3 DNA sequence: TGCGCCAGCAGCGGAGGGGACAATCAGCCCCAGCATTTT.

The rearrangement joins TRBV6-5 to TRBJ1-6, with 9 bases lining up with TRBD1. The V and J ends lost 0 bases and 11 bases, in that order; junction bases with no gene match: 8. Germline V gene sequence: CDR1 MNHEY, CDR2 SVGAGI. CDR3 length: 16 residues. CDR3 sequence reads: CASSYSFGTGNPPLHF. In nucleotides, the CDR3 is TGTGCCAGCAGTTACTCATTTGGGACAGGGAATCCACCCCTCCACTTT.

The chain is built from TRBV12-3 or TRBV12-4 and TRBJ2-7; D gene unclear. The V gene lost 5 bases and the J gene lost 2 bases, with 7 bases spanning the gap. The CDR3 loop spans 12 amino acids. The CDR3 DNA sequence: TGTGCCAGCAGTACCAACACCTACGAGCAGTACTTC. Encoded protein: CASSTNTYEQYF.

This sequence joins TRBV24-1 and TRBJ1-1; 9 bases align to TRBD1. In germline, CDR1 is KGHDR, CDR2 SFDVKD. The junction had 14 bases not matched to a gene; V was cut back by 11 bases and J by 5 bases. This CDR3 is built from 15 residues. The CDR3 sequence: CANRDRANPGTEAFF. CDR3 coding DNA: TGTGCCAACAGGGACAGGGCAAACCCTGGGACTGAAGCTTTCTTT.

The gene calls are TRBV7-9 and TRBJ2-7; TRBD2 is a possible D gene (6 bases). CDR1 is SEHNR and CDR2 is FQNEAQ in the germline V gene (reference sequence). The CDR3 is 13 residues long. V was trimmed by 5 bases and J by 5 bases, leaving 13 bases between them. CDR3 nucleotide sequence: TGTGCCAGCAGCCGTGGAGGGGTCGACGAGCAGTACTTC. This sequence encodes CASSRGGVDEQYF.

The chain couples TRBV2 to TRBJ2-7; 12 nucleotides agree with TRBD2. The trim removed 6 bases at V and 0 bases at J, leaving 0 bases unmatched. The length of the CDR3 is 14 residues. CDR1 SNHLY and CDR2 FYNNEI come from the germline V gene. CDR3 loop: CASRGLAGSYEQYF. The DNA of the CDR3 is TGTGCCAGCAGGGGACTAGCGGGCTCCTACGAGCAGTACTTC.

J is TRBJ1-1 and V is TRBV7-6, with no clear D. The germline V gene encodes CDR1 SGHVS and CDR2 FNYEAQ. The V end was cut by 1 base, the J end by 1 base, with 10 bases between. The CDR3 sequence is 15 residues long. The CDR3 DNA follows: TGTGCCAGCAGCTTAGATCGGGGAGAGAACACTGAAGCTTTCTTT. Translated: CASSLDRGENTEAFF.

The genes are TRBV6-5 and TRBJ1-5; unclear D gene. Deletions cut 2 bases from V and 8 bases from J, with 10 bases between. The germline V gene encodes CDR1 MNHEY and CDR2 SVGAGI. This CDR3 is 13 amino acids long. In DNA, the CDR3 is TGTGCCAGCAGTTACGAGGGAGTGGAGCCCCAGCATTTT. Its protein product is CASSYEGVEPQHF.

This clone appeared once. V usage is TRBV2 and J usage is TRBJ2-1; 12 bases are shared with TRBD1. Trimming removed 8 bases from V and 16 bases from J; junction bases left unmatched: 9. The CDR3 covers 12 residues. Germline values: CDR1 SNHLY, CDR2 FYNNEI. The CDR3 DNA reads as TGTGCCAGCGCCAGAACCGGGACAGGGGGCTTCTTC. This sequence encodes CASARTGTGGFF.

The V call is TRBV19, the J call TRBJ1-5, with D unclear. The CDR3 extends over 14 amino acids. Germline-derived CDR1 and CDR2 are LNHDA and SQIVND (reference sequence). V was clipped by 4 bases and J by 6 bases, with 13 bases between them. The CDR3 reads CASSTNPTGQPQHF. The CDR3 coding sequence is TGTGCCAGTAGTACAAACCCTACGGGTCAGCCCCAGCATTTT.

The chain employs TRBV7-2 and TRBJ1-4; no definite D call. The length of the CDR3 is 15 residues. V shed 2 bases and J shed 8 bases, with 15 bases lying between them. CDR1 is SGHTA, CDR2 FQGNSA, per germline. The CDR3 DNA follows: TGTGCCAGCAGCTTATCGGGGTTATTGGGGGAAAAACTGTTTTTT. The encoded protein is CASSLSGLLGEKLFF. Full variable domain (rest looked up from reference TRBV7-2 and TRBJ1-4): GAGVSQSPSNKVTEKGKDVELRCDPISGHTALYWYRQSLGQGLEFLIYFQGNSAPDKSGLPSDRFSAERTGGSVSTLTIQRTQQEDSAVYLCASSLSGLLGEKLFFGSGTQLSVL.

V usage is TRBV7-6 and J usage is TRBJ2-6; no clear D. Germline loops: CDR1 SGHVS, CDR2 FNYEAQ. The CDR3 is made up of 16 amino acids. Trimming took 0 bases from V and 4 from J, leaving 10 bases between them. The CDR3 here is CASSLAQVSGANVLTF. The CDR3 DNA sequence: TGTGCCAGCAGCTTAGCGCAGGTTTCCGGGGCCAACGTCCTGACTTTC.

V is TRBV7-9 and J is TRBJ2-3, with D perhaps matching TRBD2 (5 bases). The V gene lost 5 bases and the J gene lost 3 bases, with 12 bases spanning the gap. The CDR3 consists of 14 residues. CDR1 is SEHNR, CDR2 FQNEAQ, per germline (reference sequence). The CDR3 protein is CASSPAVETDTQYF. In nucleotides, the CDR3 is TGTGCCAGCAGCCCAGCGGTAGAGACAGATACGCAGTATTTT.

This chain links TRBV7-2 with TRBJ2-1; weak D call: TRBD1 (6 bases). Germline V gene lookup returns CDR1 SGHTA and CDR2 FQGNSA. V lost 5 bases, J lost 7 bases, and 9 bases lay in between. The CDR3 extends over 12 amino acids. The CDR3 DNA reads TGTGCCAGCAGCGTACAGGGTAATGAGCAGTTCTTC. This codes for CASSVQGNEQFF.

This chain uses TRBV5-6 with TRBJ2-1; 8 bases are shared with TRBD2. The length of the CDR3 is 13 residues. Per the germline V gene, CDR1 is SGHDT and CDR2 is YYEEEE. V shed 2 bases, J shed 12 bases, and the junction held 7 bases outside the gene matches. The CDR3 bases are TGTGCCAGCAGCTTCGGTAAGCGGGGGATGCAGTTCTTC. Protein sequence: CASSFGKRGMQFF.

The gene calls are TRBV21-1 and TRBJ2-1; the table's D call, TRBD1, has no DNA check behind it. TRBV21-1 is designated a pseudogene. The CDR3 totals 16 residues. CDR3: CASSAIGQGARNEQFF. The CDR3 DNA is TGTGCCAGCAGCGCGATCGGACAGGGGGCGAGAAATGAGCAGTTCTTC.

The chain employs TRBV2 and TRBJ1-3; TRBD1 might be the D (6 bases). Germline values: CDR1 SNHLY, CDR2 FYNNEI. The CDR3 runs to 15 residues. V lost 0 bases and J 2 bases, leaving 8 bases between the germline ends. CDR3 amino acids: CASSEARGPGNTIYF. The DNA for the CDR3 is TGTGCCAGCAGTGAAGCGCGGGGGCCTGGAAACACCATATATTTT.

V usage is TRBV6-1 and J usage is TRBJ2-2; maybe TRBD1 (5 bases). V was pared by 2 bases and J by 0 bases, with 13 bases between. The CDR3 totals 17 residues. Per germline, CDR1 MNHNS and CDR2 SASEGT. The CDR3 sequence is CASSELTESANTGELFF. The CDR3 DNA follows: TGTGCCAGCAGTGAACTGACAGAATCCGCGAACACCGGGGAGCTGTTTTTT.

This chain connects TRBV5-1 to TRBJ1-4, with 8 bases fitting TRBD1. Germline V gene lookup returns CDR1 SGHRS and CDR2 YFSETQ. Germline trimming cut 4 bases from V and 4 bases from J; bases unmatched to any gene: 6. This CDR3 has 15 amino acids. The CDR3 region has the DNA TGCGCCAGCAGCCAGACAGGGGTGGGTAATGAAAAACTGTTTTTT. It yields the protein CASSQTGVGNEKLFF.

The J gene is TRBJ1-6, the V gene TRBV5-4; 7 positions agree with TRBD1. The CDR3 consists of 14 residues. Germline V gene sequence: CDR1 SGHNT, CDR2 YYREEE (reference sequence). J was trimmed by 7 bases and V by 2 bases; bases with no gene match: 3. CDR3: CASSFGTANSPLHF. In DNA, the CDR3 is TGTGCCAGCAGCTTCGGGACAGCAAATTCACCCCTCCACTTT.

The chain links TRBV5-1 to TRBJ1-2; D unclear. The CDR3 extends over 13 amino acids. The ends were cut back, 3 bases at V and 0 bases at J, with 6 bases in the middle. CDR1 SGHRS and CDR2 YFSETQ come from the germline V gene. The CDR3 spells CASSSSANYGYTF. The DNA for the CDR3 is TGCGCCAGCAGCTCATCAGCTAACTATGGCTACACCTTC.

The sample holds a few counts of this clone. The chain joins TRBV6-4 to TRBJ2-1; TRBD2 agrees at 8 bases. Germline lookup yields CDR1 MRHNA and CDR2 SNTAGT. With 2 bases clipped from V and 7 bases from J, the junction kept 4 bases outside the gene matches. CDR3 size: 14 residues. The chain's CDR3 is CASSDQRESNEQFF. The CDR3 DNA reads as TGTGCCAGCAGTGACCAGCGGGAGTCGAATGAGCAGTTCTTC.

The chain has TRBV24-1 and TRBJ2-1, with TRBD2 identical over 7 bases. This CDR3 region has 16 residues. Trimming at V came to 7 bases and at J to 8 bases, leaving 16 bases not matched to a gene. Germline loops: CDR1 KGHDR, CDR2 SFDVKD. CDR3 DNA sequence: TGTGCCACCAGCCAGTCTAGCGGACTTTTAGTCGATGAGCAGTTCTTC. Its translation: CATSQSSGLLVDEQFF.

This clone has a handful of counts. The chain is built from TRBV25-1 and TRBJ2-5; D gene uncertain. Trimming removed 2 bases from V and 0 bases from J, with 7 bases in between. The germline gives CDR1 MGHDK, CDR2 SYGVNS. The CDR3 runs to 14 residues. As DNA, the CDR3 is TGTGCCAGCAGTGAACTTCACAACCAAGAGACCCAGTACTTC. This codes for CASSELHNQETQYF.

The chain couples TRBV5-1 to TRBJ2-5; 10 nucleotides line up with TRBD1. The CDR3 consists of 14 residues. The J segment lost 4 bases and the V segment lost 7 bases, leaving 7 bases of the junction unmatched. Germline CDR1 and CDR2: SGHRS and YFSETQ. CDR3 residues: CASRGTGVPETQYF. DNA of the CDR3: TGCGCCAGCCGAGGGACAGGGGTTCCAGAGACCCAGTACTTC.